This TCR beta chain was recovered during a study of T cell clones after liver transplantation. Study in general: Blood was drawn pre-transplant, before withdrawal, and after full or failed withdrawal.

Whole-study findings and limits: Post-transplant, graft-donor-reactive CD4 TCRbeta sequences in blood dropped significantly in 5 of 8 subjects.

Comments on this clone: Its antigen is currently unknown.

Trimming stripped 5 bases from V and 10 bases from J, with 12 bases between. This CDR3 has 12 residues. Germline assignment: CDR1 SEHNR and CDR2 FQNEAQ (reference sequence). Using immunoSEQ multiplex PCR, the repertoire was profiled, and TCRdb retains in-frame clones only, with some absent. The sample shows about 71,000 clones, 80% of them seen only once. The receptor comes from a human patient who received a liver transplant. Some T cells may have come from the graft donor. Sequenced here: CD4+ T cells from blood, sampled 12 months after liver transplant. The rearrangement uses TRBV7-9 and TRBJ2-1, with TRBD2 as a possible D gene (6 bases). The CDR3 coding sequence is TGTGCCAGCAGCCCGGGGGTGCGGGAGCAGTTCTTC. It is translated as CASSPGVREQFF.